This entry lists 12 T cell receptor beta chains sequenced from one sample in a study of shared clonotypes between healthy human individuals. Measured with immunoSEQ multiplex PCR; TCRdb has only the in-frame clones, and not every one. There are about half a million clones in the sample; roughly three quarters occur only once, and 9.5% to 15% lies in the top ten. Sequencing was done on a sample of PBMCs. The receptors come from a woman aged 40-49 years in good health. Some clones in this sample may be carry-over from other donors' samples.

The chain is built from TRBV4-1 and TRBJ1-1, with 10 bases matching TRBD1. The CDR3 has 16 residues. V lost 3 bases to trimming and J lost 1 base; unmatched junction nucleotides: 5. Germline-derived CDR1 and CDR2 are MGHRA and YSYEKL. The CDR3 DNA is TGCGCCAGCAGCCACCGGGACAGGGGCACGAACACTGAAGCTTTCTTT. Its translation is CASSHRDRGTNTEAFF.

The CDR3 DNA sequence: TGTGCCAGCAGTGAAGTCTGGGGGGATACGCAGTATTTT. Amino acids: CASSEVWGDTQYF. The chain links TRBV2 to TRBJ2-3; perhaps D is TRBD1 or TRBD2 (5 bases each). CDR3 size: 13 residues. From germline, CDR1 is SNHLY and CDR2 FYNNEI. Trimming pared 1 base from V and 6 bases from J, leaving 8 bases between. The full variable domain, its missing parts supplied by reference TRBV2 and TRBJ2-3, is EPEVTQTPSHQVTQMGQEVILRCVPISNHLYFYWYRQILGQKVEFLVSFYNNEISEKSEIFDDQFSVERPDGSNFTLKIRSTKLEDSAMYFCASSEVWGDTQYFGPGTRLTVL.

This sequence joins TRBV2 and TRBJ1-1; tentative D call: TRBD1 (6 bases). Germline V lookup: CDR1 SNHLY, CDR2 FYNNEI. The CDR3 totals 14 residues. Trimming cost V 7 bases and J 4 bases, with 16 bases left between them. CDR3 amino acids: CASIIEGGTTEAFF. CDR3 sequence (DNA): TGTGCCAGCATAATTGAGGGGGGGACCACTGAAGCTTTCTTT.

This chain joins TRBV20-1 and TRBJ2-3; D is unresolved. With 6 bases removed from V and 14 bases from J, the gap between germline ends came to 12 bases. In germline, CDR1 is DFQATT, CDR2 SNEGSKA (reference sequence). The CDR3 runs to 9 residues. CDR3 sequence: CSAARLRYF. The CDR3 coding sequence is TGCAGTGCCGCCCGTCTGAGGTATTTT.

The chain carries TRBV29-1 and TRBJ1-3; the D gene is possibly TRBD1 (5 bases). The V end was cut by 3 bases, the J end by 0 bases, with 27 bases between. The germline CDR1 and CDR2 sequences are SQVTM and ANQGSEA. This CDR3 spans 20 amino acids. The DNA for the CDR3 is TGCAGCGTTGAGGGACTCAGGACCGAACGCCCTACTTACTCTGGAAACACCATATATTTT. Encoded protein: CSVEGLRTERPTYSGNTIYF.

To note about this clone: Only one base separates this from a far larger clonotype, so it likely reflects a read error. This chain links TRBV29-1 with TRBJ1-1, with TRBD1 matching 7 bases. CDR1 and CDR2 from the germline V gene are SQVTM and ANQGSEA. This CDR3 spans 14 amino acids. J was trimmed by 8 bases and V by 6 bases; bases with no gene match: 15. The CDR3 sequence is CSVAKRDSFLEAFF. CDR3 in DNA: TGCAGCGTAGCAAAACGGGACAGCTTTTTAGAAGCTTTCTTT.

V and J are TRBV19 and TRBJ1-5; TRBD1 matches 9 bases. V trimming: 6 bases; J trimming: 4 bases; junction bases outside the gene matches: 7. CDR3 length equals 15 residues. The germline CDR1 and CDR2 sequences are LNHDA and SQIVND (reference sequence). CDR3 amino acids: CASRDSGTGNQPQHF. For the CDR3, the DNA is TGTGCCAGTAGGGACTCCGGGACAGGGAATCAGCCCCAGCATTTT. Full variable domain (rest looked up from reference TRBV19 and TRBJ1-5): DGGITQSPKYLFRKEGQNVTLSCEQNLNHDAMYWYRQDPGQGLRLIYYSQIVNDFQKGDIAEGYSVSREKKESFPLTVTSAQKNPTAFYLCASRDSGTGNQPQHFGDGTRLSIL.

V usage is TRBV7-9 and J usage is TRBJ2-2; perhaps TRBD1 as D (6 bases). V was clipped by 5 bases and J by 7 bases, with 17 bases between them. The CDR3 loop spans 15 amino acids. Looked up from germline, CDR1 is SEHNR and CDR2 is FQNEAQ (reference sequence). CDR3 bases: TGTGCCAGCAGCAGGATCTCAGGGGTGGGCGGGGAGCTGTTTTTT. Translating gives CASSRISGVGGELFF.

This clone was seen a handful of times. The V and J genes are TRBV29-1 and TRBJ2-1; maybe TRBD2 (6 bases). CDR1 SQVTM and CDR2 ANQGSEA come from the germline V gene. CDR3 size: 14 residues. The V end was cut by 5 bases, the J end by 2 bases, with 13 bases between. The CDR3 protein is CSVRTRGTYNEQFF. In DNA form, the CDR3 reads TGCAGCGTTCGGACCCGCGGGACCTACAATGAGCAGTTCTTC.

The chain has TRBV2 and TRBJ2-2; perhaps D is TRBD1 or TRBD2 (5 bases each). The CDR3 runs 12 residues. Germline V CDR1 and CDR2: SNHLY, FYNNEI. Trimming pared 6 bases from V and 6 bases from J, leaving 8 bases between. Here the CDR3 DNA reads TGTGCCAGCAGCGAGGGGTCCGGGGAGCTGTTTTTT. It codes for CASSEGSGELFF.

This chain connects TRBV9 to TRBJ2-7, with 7 bases fitting TRBD1. The V gene's germline CDR1 is SGDLS and CDR2 YYNGEE. V gave up 0 bases and J gave up 2 bases; unmatched junction bases: 5. This CDR3 contains 15 residues. The CDR3 DNA follows: TGTGCCAGCAGCGTAGGGGACAGTAGAGCCTACGAGCAGTACTTC. Translating it yields CASSVGDSRAYEQYF.

The chain combines TRBV7-9 with TRBJ2-2; D call uncertain. Germline assignment: CDR1 SEHNR and CDR2 FQNEAQ (reference sequence). CDR3 size: 15 residues. The ends were cut back, 1 base at V and 0 bases at J, with 6 bases in the middle. CDR3 DNA sequence: TGTGCCAGCAGCTTAGGGCATCCGAACACCGGGGAGCTGTTTTTT. Residues: CASSLGHPNTGELFF.